The source of this T cell receptor beta chain is a study of regulatory T cells in long-lasting Graves disease. The sample's time point: newly diagnosed GD, antithyroid drugs for less than 3 months. The authors made the TCR library using RNA they extracted from PBMCs. iRepertoire HTBI primers and Arm-PCR of CDR3 regions built TCR beta libraries. Per the original methods: From all samples, identification returned roughly 15 TRBJ and approximately 63 TRBV segments. TCRdb reprocessed the multiplex PCR reads with MiXCR, giving one entry per CDR3 protein. The V and J calls shown here were made by TCRdb, not taken from the authors' results. The sample has 250,000 to 300,000 distinct CDR3 sequences, about 20% seen once. CDR1 and CDR2 from the germline V gene are LGHDT and YNNKEL (reference sequence). V gave up 3 bases and J gave up 0 bases, with 9 bases separating them. The CDR3 totals 14 residues. This clonotype was recorded at least ten times.

This sample was shared with a second study, whose subject was T cells in Graves' hyperthyroidism and ophthalmopathy. From that second work: With a median lead of approximately 6.4 months before onset, the model predicted ophthalmopathy.

The chain has TRBV3-1 and TRBJ2-7; D ambiguous. The material was peripheral blood mononuclear cells (PBMCs), obtained at new diagnosis, from a patient treated with antithyroid drugs. This clonotype was sampled from a young woman with Graves disease. The CDR3 is CASSHRVNSYEQYF. CDR3 DNA sequence: TGTGCCAGCAGCCATAGGGTCAACTCCTACGAGCAGTACTTC.